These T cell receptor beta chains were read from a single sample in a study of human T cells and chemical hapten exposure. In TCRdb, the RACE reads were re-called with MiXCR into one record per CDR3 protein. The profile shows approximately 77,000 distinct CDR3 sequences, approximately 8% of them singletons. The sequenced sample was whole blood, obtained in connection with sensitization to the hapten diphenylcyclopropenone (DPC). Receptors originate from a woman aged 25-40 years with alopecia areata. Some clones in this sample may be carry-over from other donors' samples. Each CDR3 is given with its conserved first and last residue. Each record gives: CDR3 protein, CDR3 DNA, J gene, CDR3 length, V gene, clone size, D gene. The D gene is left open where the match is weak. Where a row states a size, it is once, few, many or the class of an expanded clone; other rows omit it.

CASSQGQGGINEQFF,TGTGCCAGCAGCCAGGGACAGGGTGGGATAAATGAGCAGTTCTTC,TRBJ2-1,15,TRBV6-6,many,TRBD1
CSVQTGMNTEAFF,TGCAGCGTACAGACAGGCATGAACACTGAAGCTTTCTTT,TRBJ1-1,13,TRBV29-1,many,.
CASSLGDGGYTF,TGCGCCAGCAGCCTGGGGGACGGTGGCTACACCTTC,TRBJ1-2,12,TRBV5-1,few,.
CSVGGFSVTDTQYF,TGCAGCGTTGGGGGTTTTAGTGTCACAGATACGCAGTATTTT,TRBJ2-3,14,TRBV29-1,few,.
CASAGAGETQYF,TGTGCTTCCGCCGGGGCTGGAGAGACCCAGTACTTC,TRBJ2-5,12,TRBV2,many,.
CASSQDTGSNSPLHF,TGTGCCAGCAGCCAAGACACAGGGTCTAATTCACCCCTCCACTTT,TRBJ1-6,15,TRBV3-1,many,.
CASSVLPIGIMNTEAFF,TGTGCCAGCAGCGTCCTCCCCATTGGGATCATGAACACTGAAGCTTTCTTT,TRBJ1-1,17,TRBV9,many,.
CASSQMDRASYGYTF,TGTGCCAGCAGCCAAATGGACAGGGCCAGCTATGGCTACACCTTC,TRBJ1-2,15,TRBV3-1,few,TRBD1
CASSPHGGGLTTDTQYF,TGTGCCAGCAGTCCTCATGGGGGGGGCCTAACCACAGATACGCAGTATTTT,TRBJ2-3,17,TRBV6-5,few,.
CASSMGTGESWNTEAFF,TGTGCCAGCAGCATGGGGACAGGGGAAAGTTGGAACACTGAAGCTTTCTTT,TRBJ1-1,17,TRBV5-6,.,TRBD1
CASSLSGTGTSGEQFF,TGTGCCAGCTCCCTCTCCGGGACAGGGACATCGGGTGAGCAGTTCTTC,TRBJ2-1,16,TRBV18,many,TRBD1
CAWSLGDTQYF,TGTGCCTGGAGTCTGGGGGATACGCAGTATTTT,TRBJ2-3,11,TRBV30,.,.
CSALSSSGNTIYF,TGCAGTGCTCTAAGTAGCTCTGGAAACACCATATATTTT,TRBJ1-3,13,TRBV20-1,many,.
CSVVRGNTEAFF,TGCAGCGTTGTCAGGGGGAACACTGAAGCTTTCTTT,TRBJ1-1,12,TRBV29-1,many,.
CSARTVANTGELFF,TGCAGTGCTAGAACGGTCGCGAACACCGGGGAGCTGTTTTTT,TRBJ2-2,14,TRBV20-1,many,.
CASSSQGSGTGELFF,TGTGCCAGCAGCTCGCAGGGATCGGGGACCGGGGAGCTGTTTTTT,TRBJ2-2,15,TRBV7-3,.,.
CASSLSRIGLAGGYNEQFF,TGTGCCAGCAGCTTATCCCGCATTGGACTAGCGGGGGGGTACAATGAGCAGTTCTTC,TRBJ2-1,19,TRBV7-2,many,TRBD2
CASSFGLSTDTQYF,TGTGCCAGCAGCTTCGGTCTGAGCACAGATACGCAGTATTTT,TRBJ2-3,14,TRBV7-9,few,.
CAWSASGFYYNSPLHF,TGTGCCTGGAGTGCTTCGGGGTTTTACTATAATTCACCCCTCCACTTT,TRBJ1-6,16,TRBV30,.,.
CAISIGQAGGTEAFF,TGTGCCATCAGTATTGGACAGGCGGGGGGGACTGAAGCTTTCTTT,TRBJ1-1,15,TRBV10-3,.,TRBD1
CSVESSGALQETQYF,TGCAGCGTTGAATCTAGCGGGGCGCTTCAAGAGACCCAGTACTTC,TRBJ2-5,15,TRBV29-1,few,TRBD2
CASRRDRDGGYTF,TGTGCCAGCAGAAGGGACAGGGATGGCGGCTACACCTTC,TRBJ1-2,13,TRBV6-5,many,TRBD1
CSARGSITYEQYF,TGCAGTGCTCGGGGTAGCATCACCTACGAGCAGTACTTC,TRBJ2-7,13,TRBV20-1,few,.
CASSESRTDYGYTF,TGTGCCAGCAGTGAATCCCGGACAGACTATGGCTACACCTTC,TRBJ1-2,14,TRBV25-1,few,.
CASSTRRTGNTEAFF,TGTGCCAGCAGTACCCGCCGGACAGGGAACACTGAAGCTTTCTTT,TRBJ1-1,15,TRBV2,.,TRBD1
CASSSPGQGYEQYF,TGTGCCAGCAGCTCGCCGGGACAGGGATACGAGCAGTACTTC,TRBJ2-7,14,TRBV7-2,many,TRBD1
CASSLGEGYNSPLHF,TGTGCCAGCAGCTTAGGAGAGGGATATAATTCACCCCTCCACTTT,TRBJ1-6,15,TRBV7-6,many,.
CASSPQTAEPQHF,TGTGCCAGCTCACCACAAACCGCCGAGCCCCAGCATTTT,TRBJ1-5,13,TRBV18,many,.
CTSSRSGGATKNIQYF,TGTACCAGCAGCCGCTCAGGGGGCGCAACCAAAAACATTCAGTACTTC,TRBJ2-4,16,TRBV3-1,.,TRBD1